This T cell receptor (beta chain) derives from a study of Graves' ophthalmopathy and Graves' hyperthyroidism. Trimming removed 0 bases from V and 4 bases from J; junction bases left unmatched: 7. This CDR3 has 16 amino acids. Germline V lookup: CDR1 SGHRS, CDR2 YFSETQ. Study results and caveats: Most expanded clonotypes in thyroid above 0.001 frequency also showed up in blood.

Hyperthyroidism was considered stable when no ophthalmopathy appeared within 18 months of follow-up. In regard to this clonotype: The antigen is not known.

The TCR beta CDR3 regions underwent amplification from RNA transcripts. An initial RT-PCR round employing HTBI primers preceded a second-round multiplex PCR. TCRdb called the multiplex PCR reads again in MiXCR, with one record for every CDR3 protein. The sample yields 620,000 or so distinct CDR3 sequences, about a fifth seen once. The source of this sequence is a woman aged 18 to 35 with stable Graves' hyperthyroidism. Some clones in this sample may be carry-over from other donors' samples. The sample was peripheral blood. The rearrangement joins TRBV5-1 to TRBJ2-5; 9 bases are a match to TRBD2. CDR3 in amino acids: CASSLESGRPTETQYF. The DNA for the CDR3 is TGCGCCAGCAGCTTGGAAAGCGGGAGGCCCACAGAGACCCAGTACTTC.